These T cell receptor beta chains were read from a single sample in a study of blood T cells in healthy people across ages. TCRdb independently ran MiXCR on the 5' RACE reads; one entry per CDR3 protein. The table has some 890,000 distinct CDR3 sequences, 25% to 30% seen once. The same sample was also studied in work on T cells of mothers and their children.

Sample: blood. These receptors all stem from a woman aged 40 to 50 in good health. CDR3s include the opening cysteine and the closing phenylalanine or tryptophan. The order of the fields is V gene, J gene, clone size, D gene, CDR3 DNA, CDR3 protein. D genes are given only for firm matches. Size is stated for part of the rows, as once, few or many counts, or as a class when the clone is expanded.

v_call: TRBV24-1; j_call: TRBJ2-1; clone_size: few; d_call: TRBD1; cdr3_nt: TGTGCCACCAGTGACCCGACAGGGGGGTCATACAATGAGCAGTTCTTC; cdr3_aa: CATSDPTGGSYNEQFF
v_call: TRBV6-2/TRBV6-3; j_call: TRBJ2-2; clone_size: .; d_call: .; cdr3_nt: TGTGCCAGCAGCCACGCCTGGGAGCTGTTTTTT; cdr3_aa: CASSHAWELFF
v_call: TRBV7-9; j_call: TRBJ2-4; clone_size: many; d_call: .; cdr3_nt: TGTGCCAGCAGCCCTGGGCGGGCTGAGCAGTACTTC; cdr3_aa: CASSPGRAEQYF
v_call: TRBV7-8; j_call: TRBJ1-4; clone_size: .; d_call: TRBD1; cdr3_nt: TGTGCCAGCAGCTCGACAGGGGAGAATGAAAAACTGTTTTTT; cdr3_aa: CASSSTGENEKLFF
v_call: TRBV5-1; j_call: TRBJ2-1; clone_size: .; d_call: .; cdr3_nt: TGCGCCAGCAGCCCCCCATTGGACAATGAGCAGTTCTTC; cdr3_aa: CASSPPLDNEQFF
v_call: TRBV25-1; j_call: TRBJ2-5; clone_size: many; d_call: TRBD1; cdr3_nt: TGTGCCAGCAGTGTGGGACAGGCCTTGGGAGAGACCCAGTACTTC; cdr3_aa: CASSVGQALGETQYF
v_call: TRBV9; j_call: TRBJ1-2; clone_size: .; d_call: .; cdr3_nt: TGTGCCAGCAGCCCCCTCAGGGTTAACTATGGCTACACCTTC; cdr3_aa: CASSPLRVNYGYTF
v_call: TRBV7-2; j_call: TRBJ2-7; clone_size: .; d_call: TRBD2; cdr3_nt: TGTGCCAGCAGCTTAACAGCGGGGGGCTGCGAGCAGTACTTC; cdr3_aa: CASSLTAGGCEQYF
v_call: TRBV6-4; j_call: TRBJ2-6; clone_size: .; d_call: TRBD1; cdr3_nt: TGTGCCAGCAGTGAGGACAGGGGTGGGGCCAACGTCCTGACTTTC; cdr3_aa: CASSEDRGGANVLTF
v_call: TRBV5-1; j_call: TRBJ1-2; clone_size: .; d_call: .; cdr3_nt: TGCGCCAGCGCCCCGGAACAGCTCCTCTATGGCTACACCTTC; cdr3_aa: CASAPEQLLYGYTF
v_call: TRBV29-1; j_call: TRBJ1-4; clone_size: .; d_call: .; cdr3_nt: TGCAGCGTCCCGGACGGGTGGAATGAAAAACGGTTTTTT; cdr3_aa: CSVPDGWNEKRFF
v_call: TRBV6-5; j_call: TRBJ2-7; clone_size: few; d_call: TRBD1; cdr3_nt: TGTGCCAACAGTCGGGGACAGGGGGCCCTGAACGAGCAGTACTTC; cdr3_aa: CANSRGQGALNEQYF
v_call: TRBV27; j_call: TRBJ1-2; clone_size: many; d_call: .; cdr3_nt: TGTGCCAGCAGTACACAGGGTGACTATGGCTACACCTTC; cdr3_aa: CASSTQGDYGYTF
v_call: TRBV3-1; j_call: TRBJ1-1; clone_size: .; d_call: .; cdr3_nt: TGTGCCAGCAGCAATTTGCTGACGGTTGAAGCTTTCTTT; cdr3_aa: CASSNLLTVEAFF
v_call: TRBV3-1; j_call: TRBJ2-1; clone_size: many; d_call: .; cdr3_nt: TGTGCCAGCAGCCAAAGTGATGAGCAGTTCTTC; cdr3_aa: CASSQSDEQFF
v_call: TRBV2; j_call: TRBJ2-1; clone_size: many; d_call: .; cdr3_nt: TGTGCCAGCAGTTCGCTAGGGAATGAGCAGTTCTTC; cdr3_aa: CASSSLGNEQFF
v_call: TRBV12-3/TRBV12-4; j_call: TRBJ2-4; clone_size: many; d_call: .; cdr3_nt: TGTGCCAGCAGTTTATGGCAGACCGAAAACATTCAGTACTTC; cdr3_aa: CASSLWQTENIQYF
v_call: TRBV30; j_call: TRBJ2-7; clone_size: once; d_call: TRBD2; cdr3_nt: TGTGCCTGGAGTCCCAGCGGGGGGCTCTACGAGCAGTACTTC; cdr3_aa: CAWSPSGGLYEQYF
v_call: TRBV2; j_call: TRBJ2-6; clone_size: many; d_call: .; cdr3_nt: TGTGCCAGCAGTGTGACTTCGGGACGCTACTCTGGGGCCAACGTCCTGACTTTC; cdr3_aa: CASSVTSGRYSGANVLTF
v_call: TRBV7-8; j_call: TRBJ2-1; clone_size: many; d_call: .; cdr3_nt: TGTGCCAGCAGCTTTAATCTGAGGCTGTACAATGAGCAGTTCTTC; cdr3_aa: CASSFNLRLYNEQFF
v_call: TRBV3-1; j_call: TRBJ1-2; clone_size: few; d_call: .; cdr3_nt: TGTGCCAGCAGCCAAGCTCCTCATGGCTACACCTTC; cdr3_aa: CASSQAPHGYTF
v_call: TRBV29-1; j_call: TRBJ2-1; clone_size: many; d_call: .; cdr3_nt: TGCAGCGTTACAGGCCAGGGAGGCCCCAATGAGCAGTTCTTC; cdr3_aa: CSVTGQGGPNEQFF
v_call: TRBV5-1; j_call: TRBJ2-5; clone_size: many; d_call: TRBD2; cdr3_nt: TGCGCCAGCAGCTTGGGGGCTAGCGGGGTCGAGACCCAGTACTTC; cdr3_aa: CASSLGASGVETQYF
v_call: TRBV2; j_call: TRBJ2-1; clone_size: .; d_call: .; cdr3_nt: TGTGCCAGCAGTGAGCTAGCAGTATACAATGAGCAGTTCTTC; cdr3_aa: CASSELAVYNEQFF
v_call: TRBV7-2; j_call: TRBJ1-1; clone_size: few; d_call: .; cdr3_nt: TGTGCCAGCACCCTAAACTGGGTGAACACTGAAGCTTTCTTT; cdr3_aa: CASTLNWVNTEAFF
v_call: TRBV5-1; j_call: TRBJ2-1; clone_size: .; d_call: TRBD2; cdr3_nt: TGCGCCAGCAGCCTCAGCGGGGGGGCTGTCTATGAGCAGTTCTTC; cdr3_aa: CASSLSGGAVYEQFF
v_call: TRBV10-3; j_call: TRBJ1-2; clone_size: few; d_call: .; cdr3_nt: TGTGCCATCAGTGAGTCAGTGGATAACTATGGCTACACCTTC; cdr3_aa: CAISESVDNYGYTF
v_call: TRBV2; j_call: TRBJ1-4; clone_size: few; d_call: .; cdr3_nt: TGTGCCAGCCGGATACAGGGAGGGGAAAAACTGTTTTTT; cdr3_aa: CASRIQGGEKLFF
v_call: TRBV3-1; j_call: TRBJ2-3; clone_size: .; d_call: .; cdr3_nt: TGTGCCACTCGGACTGGGGGGGCGGTAACAGATACGCAGTATTTT; cdr3_aa: CATRTGGAVTDTQYF
v_call: TRBV28; j_call: TRBJ2-5; clone_size: .; d_call: TRBD1; cdr3_nt: TGTGCCAGCAGTTTATACCCCTCCCGAGGACAGGGGCAGACCCAGTACTTC; cdr3_aa: CASSLYPSRGQGQTQYF
v_call: TRBV7-9; j_call: TRBJ2-2; clone_size: .; d_call: .; cdr3_nt: TGTGCCAGCAGCGCCGAGCGACAGGCTTACACCGGGGAGCTGTTTTTT; cdr3_aa: CASSAERQAYTGELFF
v_call: TRBV6-2/TRBV6-3; j_call: TRBJ2-1; clone_size: many; d_call: .; cdr3_nt: TGTGCCAGCCGAACTGAAAACAATGAGCAGTTCTTC; cdr3_aa: CASRTENNEQFF